Below, 17 T cell receptor beta chains from the same sample are listed, as sequenced in a study of blood T cell repertoires in COVID-19. Measured with immunoSEQ multiplex PCR; TCRdb has only the in-frame clones, and not every one. The sample holds around 140,000 clones, about 79% seen once. Sequencing was performed on peripheral blood. The receptors come from a man aged 55-75 years with active or convalescent COVID-19.

This clone was counted only a few times. This rearrangement joins TRBV29-1 to TRBJ1-1; 7 nucleotides agree with TRBD1. Germline loops: CDR1 SQVTM, CDR2 ANQGSEA. CDR3 size: 13 residues. The junction had 6 bases not matched to a gene; V was cut back by 7 bases and J by 1 base. CDR3 in amino acids: CSGDRAANTEAFF. In DNA form, the CDR3 reads TGCAGCGGTGACAGGGCTGCGAACACTGAAGCTTTCTTT. Full variable domain (remainder filled in from reference TRBV29-1 and TRBJ1-1): SAVISQKPSRDICQRGTSLTIQCQVDSQVTMMFWYRQQPGQSLTLIATANQGSEATYESGFVIDKFPISRPNLTFSTLTVSNMSPEDSSIYLCSGDRAANTEAFFGQGTRLTVV.

This clone has only a few counts. The chain has TRBV18 and TRBJ1-5, with 11 bases lining up with TRBD1. Germline V gene sequence: CDR1 KGHSH, CDR2 LQKENI. The V gene end was trimmed by 4 bases and the J gene end by 5 bases; junction bases not matched to a gene: 7. The CDR3 totals 16 residues. Here the CDR3 reads CASSRGQGARDQPQHF. The CDR3 DNA is TGTGCCAGCTCACGAGGACAGGGGGCCAGAGATCAGCCCCAGCATTTT.

The chain couples TRBV5-4 to TRBJ1-1; D is uncertain. V lost 0 bases and J 0 bases, leaving 6 bases between the germline ends. CDR3 length equals 14 residues. Looked up from germline, CDR1 is SGHNT and CDR2 is YYREEE (reference sequence). CDR3 bases: TGTGCCAGCAGCTTGGGTATTTTGAACACTGAAGCTTTCTTT. It specifies CASSLGILNTEAFF.

The chain uses TRBV4-1 and TRBJ1-1, with 8 bases matching TRBD1. Germline values: CDR1 MGHRA, CDR2 YSYEKL. V dropped 3 bases and J dropped 7; count of bases not matched to a gene: 13. The CDR3 has 16 amino acids. The CDR3, as DNA: TGCGCCAGCAGCCACAGCAGGGGGCAGGGGACTGATGAAGCTTTCTTT. Residues: CASSHSRGQGTDEAFF.

CDR3 in DNA: TGTGCCAGCAACTCTTGGTTTTCCCCCTACGAGCAGTACGTC. Translated, it gives CASNSWFSPYEQYV. This sequence joins TRBV5-6 and TRBJ2-7; D remains unclear. The CDR3 is made up of 14 amino acids. The germline CDR1 and CDR2 sequences are SGHDT and YYEEEE. Trimming pared 6 bases from V and 2 bases from J, leaving 15 bases between.

The chain is built from TRBV12-5 and TRBJ2-2, with a tentative D call TRBD2 (6 bases). Germline-derived CDR1 and CDR2 are LGHNT and FRNRAP. V lost 3 bases, J lost 4 bases, and 9 bases lay in between. This CDR3 has 14 amino acids. The CDR3 DNA follows: TGTGCTAGTGGTTTACATAGCGGCACCGGGGAGCTGTTTTTT. It specifies CASGLHSGTGELFF.

This clone appeared many times. The chain uses TRBV11-2 and TRBJ2-5, with D unclear. Trimming took 5 bases from V and 14 from J, leaving 21 bases between them. The germline CDR1 and CDR2 sequences are SGHAT and FQNNGV. The CDR3 is made up of 13 amino acids. DNA of the CDR3: TGTGCCAGCAGCCAACCACCTGAGCGAGGCCGATACTTC. Protein product: CASSQPPERGRYF.

V is TRBV7-2 and J is TRBJ2-1; D is undetermined. The CDR3 contains 15 residues. Between the trimmed V and J ends, which lost 1 base and 4 bases, there was a span of 11 bases. Germline CDR1 is SGHTA and CDR2 is FQGNSA. The CDR3 loop reads CASSLGSGLYNEQFF. The CDR3 region has the DNA TGTGCCAGCAGCTTAGGGTCAGGTCTATACAATGAGCAGTTCTTC.

The rearrangement links TRBV27 to TRBJ1-2, with TRBD1 matching 8 bases. The germline gives CDR1 MNHEY, CDR2 SMNVEV (reference sequence). The CDR3 length is 14 residues. The J segment lost 4 bases and the V segment lost 2 bases, leaving 3 bases of the junction unmatched. The CDR3 protein is CASSLGQGAYGYTF. For the CDR3, the DNA is TGTGCCAGCAGTTTAGGGCAGGGGGCCTATGGCTACACCTTC.

The V and J genes are TRBV18 and TRBJ2-2, with D perhaps matching TRBD1 (6 bases). The CDR3 sequence is 18 residues long. Germline V gene sequence: CDR1 KGHSH, CDR2 LQKENI. With 2 bases removed from V and 1 base from J, the gap between germline ends came to 17 bases. The DNA for the CDR3 is TGTGCCAGCTCACCAGGGGCCGGCCAGGGGAAGAACACCGGGGAGCTGTTTTTT. Amino acids: CASSPGAGQGKNTGELFF.

This sequence joins TRBV5-8 and TRBJ2-1; 7 bases line up with TRBD1. CDR3 length: 15 residues. The ends lost 2 bases at V and 3 bases at J; junction bases unmatched: 5. CDR1 is SGHTS and CDR2 is YDEGEE in the germline V gene. The CDR3 coding sequence is TGTGCCAGCAGCTTTTCCTCAGGGGGCTACAATGAGCAGTTCTTC. Protein product: CASSFSSGGYNEQFF.

This clone was seen once. The rearrangement joins TRBV6-6 to TRBJ1-1, with D uncertain. The ends were cut back, 0 bases at V and 8 bases at J, with 13 bases in the middle. The length of the CDR3 is 14 residues. Germline loops: CDR1 MNHNY, CDR2 SVGAGI (reference sequence). The CDR3: CASSYSSLGREAFF. The CDR3 DNA sequence: TGTGCCAGCAGTTACTCTTCTTTGGGCAGAGAAGCTTTCTTT.

J is TRBJ1-2 and V is TRBV27; 7 nucleotides match TRBD1. Germline loops: CDR1 MNHEY, CDR2 SMNVEV (reference sequence). This CDR3 has 15 residues. After removal of 2 bases from V and 2 bases from J, the junction contained 5 bases not matched to a gene. The CDR3 bases are TGTGCCAGCAGTTTAATGGGGACAGTAAACTATGGCTACACCTTC. It encodes CASSLMGTVNYGYTF.

V is TRBV6-5 and J is TRBJ1-5, with TRBD1 matching 10 bases. CDR1 is MNHEY and CDR2 is SVGAGI in the germline V gene. J lost 0 bases, V lost 8 bases, and 4 bases had no gene match. The length of the CDR3 is 15 residues. Written as DNA, the CDR3 is TGTGCCAGCCGACAGGGGGCTGATAGCAATCAGCCCCAGCATTTT. This sequence encodes CASRQGADSNQPQHF.

This sequence joins TRBV7-2 and TRBJ1-2; 7 positions agree with TRBD1. The trim removed 5 bases at V and 7 bases at J, leaving 13 bases unmatched. The germline CDR1 and CDR2 sequences are SGHTA and FQGNSA. This CDR3 is 15 amino acids long. CDR3 in amino acids: CASSPGTAILSGYTF. The CDR3 DNA sequence: TGTGCCAGCAGCCCCGGGACAGCAATACTATCTGGCTACACCTTC. The full variable domain, its missing parts supplied by reference TRBV7-2 and TRBJ1-2, is GAGVSQSPSNKVTEKGKDVELRCDPISGHTALYWYRQSLGQGLEFLIYFQGNSAPDKSGLPSDRFSAERTGGSVSTLTIQRTQQEDSAVYLCASSPGTAILSGYTFGSGTRLTVV.

This clone was picked up one time. The chain carries TRBV25-1 and TRBJ2-7, with D perhaps TRBD1 (6 bases). Trimming removed 4 bases from V and 5 bases from J, with 21 bases in between. CDR1 and CDR2 (germline): MGHDK, SYGVNS. The CDR3 sequence is 16 residues long. The CDR3 reads CASSGGLGRGRDEQYF. CDR3 in DNA: TGTGCCAGCAGTGGGGGATTGGGCAGGGGTCGGGACGAGCAGTACTTC.

The V gene is TRBV24-1, the J gene TRBJ1-2, with D possibly matching TRBD1 (6 bases). Deletions cut 4 bases from V and 2 bases from J, with 10 bases between. Germline CDR1 reads KGHDR; CDR2 reads SFDVKD. The CDR3 is 14 amino acids. This CDR3 is CATSDPDRNYGYTF. CDR3 in DNA: TGTGCCACCAGTGACCCCGACAGGAACTATGGCTACACCTTC.